These 12 T cell receptor beta chains were all obtained from the same sample, sequenced in a study of PD-1 blockade in classical Hodgkin lymphoma. Assay used: immunoSEQ multiplex PCR; TCRdb lists only in-frame clones, some missing. The sample has 110,000 or so clones, roughly 87% seen once. The time point here: cycle 4 day 1 (C4D1), after more than five weeks of nivolumab. Relapse was seen in all patients after autologous stem cell transplantation, and brentuximab vedotin exposure was variable. The sequences come from peripheral blood mononuclear cells (PBMCs), collected before the fourth cycle of nivolumab. These TCRs come from a human donor with classical Hodgkin lymphoma.

The chain combines TRBV5-4 with TRBJ1-2; tentative D call: TRBD1 (6 bases). V was pared by 1 base and J by 9 bases, with 19 bases between. The CDR3 is 15 residues long. The germline CDR1 and CDR2 sequences are SGHNT and YYREEE (reference sequence). CDR3 DNA: TGTGCCAGCAGCTTGAGGGACACGGCCTCCGCCAGCTACACCTTC. Residues: CASSLRDTASASYTF.

This sequence joins TRBV7-6 and TRBJ2-3; 8 bases line up with TRBD1. The trim removed 1 base at V and 1 base at J, leaving 1 base unmatched. The CDR3 contains 15 residues. CDR1 and CDR2 (germline): SGHVS, FNYEAQ. CDR3 region: CASSLVDRGTDTQYF. CDR3 coding DNA: TGTGCCAGCAGCTTAGTGGACAGGGGCACAGATACGCAGTATTTT.

CDR3 sequence (DNA): TGTGCCAGCAGTCAACAGGGTTCTAACTATGGCTACACCTTC. Its protein is CASSQQGSNYGYTF. This chain joins TRBV28 and TRBJ1-2; D possibly corresponds to TRBD1 (6 bases). The germline CDR1 and CDR2 sequences are MDHEN and SYDVKM. V was shortened by 5 bases and J by 0 bases, with 10 bases between the two germline ends. The CDR3 loop spans 14 amino acids.

The chain links TRBV18 to TRBJ2-2, with 9 positions matching TRBD2. The CDR3 covers 17 residues. Germline loops: CDR1 KGHSH, CDR2 LQKENI. The V segment lost 6 bases and the J segment 6 bases; nucleotides outside the gene matches: 14. CDR3 loop: CASSSQTGLATPGELFF. The DNA for the CDR3 is TGTGCCAGCTCCTCCCAGACCGGACTAGCGACCCCCGGGGAGCTGTTTTTT.

The chain couples TRBV4-2 to TRBJ1-2; 7 bases map to TRBD1. CDR1 and CDR2 (germline): LGHNA, YNFKEQ. J lost 11 bases, V lost 0 bases, and 9 bases had no gene match. The CDR3 runs to 14 residues. Here the CDR3 DNA reads TGTGCCAGCAGCCAAGACATGCGACAGGGAGGTTACACCTTC. This encodes CASSQDMRQGGYTF.

A remark on this clone: The germline gene is not matched at one end of the junction; a read error may be the cause. The chain recombines TRBV27 with TRBJ2-5; the match to TRBD1 covers 7 bases. Germline loops: CDR1 MNHEY, CDR2 SMNVEV (reference sequence). The CDR3 length is 13 residues. In DNA, the CDR3 is TGTGTCAGCTCTTGGACAGGCCAAGAGACCCAGTACTTC. Protein: CVSSWTGQETQYF.

CDR3 residues: CASTTGTGQFEQYF. For the CDR3, the DNA is TGTGCCAGCACCACGGGGACAGGGCAGTTCGAGCAGTACTTC. The V and J genes are TRBV27 and TRBJ2-7, with TRBD1 matching 9 bases. The CDR3 has 14 amino acids. Germline V gives CDR1 MNHEY, CDR2 SMNVEV (reference sequence). The V segment lost 7 bases and the J segment 6 bases; nucleotides outside the gene matches: 10.

Written as DNA, the CDR3 is TGCAGCGGAGAGGGGGGACCCTACAATGAGCAGTTCTTC. It translates to CSGEGGPYNEQFF. The chain joins TRBV29-1 to TRBJ2-1; the D call may be TRBD1 or TRBD2 (6 bases each). V gave up 7 bases and J gave up 2 bases, with 12 bases separating them. The germline gives CDR1 SQVTM, CDR2 ANQGSEA. This CDR3 has 13 residues.

The chain combines TRBV2 with TRBJ1-3, with TRBD1 identical over 9 bases. V lost 6 bases to trimming and J lost 0 bases; unmatched junction nucleotides: 6. The V gene's germline CDR1 is SNHLY and CDR2 FYNNEI. There are 16 residues in the CDR3. CDR3 sequence reads: CASSWDRASSGNTIYF. The DNA of the CDR3 is TGTGCCAGCAGCTGGGACAGGGCAAGCTCTGGAAACACCATATATTTT.

V gene TRBV6-4 combines with J gene TRBJ1-1; 7 nucleotides match TRBD1. CDR3 length: 16 residues. The ends lost 3 bases at V and 4 bases at J; junction bases unmatched: 11. Germline V CDR1 and CDR2: MRHNA, SNTAGT. CDR3 in DNA: TGTGCCAGCAGTGAACTGGACAGGTTGAGGGGCACTGAAGCTTTCTTT. Amino acid sequence: CASSELDRLRGTEAFF.

This chain uses TRBV19 with TRBJ1-4; D gene unclear. V gave up 4 bases and J gave up 4 bases, with 7 bases separating them. The length of the CDR3 is 13 residues. Germline-derived CDR1 and CDR2 are LNHDA and SQIVND (reference sequence). The CDR3 is CASSRAGNEKLFF. CDR3 nucleotides: TGTGCCAGTAGTAGGGCAGGTAATGAAAAACTGTTTTTT.

The chain links TRBV14 to TRBJ1-2; D is perhaps TRBD1 (6 bases). The CDR3 has 13 amino acids. V lost 4 bases, J lost 4 bases, and 10 bases lay in between. Germline CDR1 and CDR2: SGHDN and FVKESK. The CDR3 sequence: CASSRGGGYGYTF. The CDR3 region has the DNA TGTGCCAGCAGCCGTGGGGGCGGCTATGGCTACACCTTC.